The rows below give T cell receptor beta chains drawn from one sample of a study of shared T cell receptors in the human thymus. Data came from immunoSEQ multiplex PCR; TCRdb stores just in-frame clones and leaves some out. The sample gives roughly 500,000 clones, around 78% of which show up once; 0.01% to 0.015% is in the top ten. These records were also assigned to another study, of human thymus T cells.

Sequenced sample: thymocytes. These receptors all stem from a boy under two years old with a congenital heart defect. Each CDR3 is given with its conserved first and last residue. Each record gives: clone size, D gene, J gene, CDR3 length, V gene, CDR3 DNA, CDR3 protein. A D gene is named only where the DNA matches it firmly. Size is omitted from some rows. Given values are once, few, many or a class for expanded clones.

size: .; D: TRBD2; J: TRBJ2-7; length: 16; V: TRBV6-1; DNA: TGTGCCAGCAGTGCAGGAGGACTAGCGGGAACCTACGAGCAGTACTTC; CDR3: CASSAGGLAGTYEQYF
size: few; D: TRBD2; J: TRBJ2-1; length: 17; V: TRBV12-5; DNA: TGTGCTAGTGGTTTGGTACTAGCGGGAGTCTCCTACAATGAGCAGTTCTTC; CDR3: CASGLVLAGVSYNEQFF
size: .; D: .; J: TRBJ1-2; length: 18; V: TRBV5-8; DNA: TGTGCCAGCAGCTTGGCCAAGGCAGGGTGGTATGTGGGGTATGGCTACACCTTC; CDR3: CASSLAKAGWYVGYGYTF
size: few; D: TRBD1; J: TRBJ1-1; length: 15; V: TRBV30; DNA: TGTGCCTGGACCCACCCTCTCAGGGGGAGGACTGAAGCTTTCTTT; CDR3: CAWTHPLRGRTEAFF
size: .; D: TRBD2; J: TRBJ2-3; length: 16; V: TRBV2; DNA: TGTGCCAGCAGTGCAACTAGCGGGAGGGTTTCAGATACGCAGTATTTT; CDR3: CASSATSGRVSDTQYF
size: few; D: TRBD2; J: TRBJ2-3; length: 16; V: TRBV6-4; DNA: TGTGCCAGCAGTCCAACCGGGACTAGATCGACAGATACGCAGTATTTT; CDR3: CASSPTGTRSTDTQYF
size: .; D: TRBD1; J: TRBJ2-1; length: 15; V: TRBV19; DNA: TGTGCCAGTAGCTCGACAGGGGTGATTTACAATGAGCAGTTCTTC; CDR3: CASSSTGVIYNEQFF
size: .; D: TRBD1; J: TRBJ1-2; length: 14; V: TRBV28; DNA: TGTGCCAGCAGGGACAGGGGCCGATACTATGGCTACACCTTC; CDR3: CASRDRGRYYGYTF
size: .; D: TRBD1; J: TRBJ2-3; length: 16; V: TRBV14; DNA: TGTGCCAGCAGCCAAGGGCGACAGGGAGCGACAGATACGCAGTATTTT; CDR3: CASSQGRQGATDTQYF
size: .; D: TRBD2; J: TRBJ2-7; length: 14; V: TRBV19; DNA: TGTGCCAGTAGTTTCCAGCGGGAGGGTTACGAGCAGTACTTC; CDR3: CASSFQREGYEQYF
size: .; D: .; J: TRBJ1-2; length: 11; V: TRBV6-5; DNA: TGTGCCAGCAGTTCGCCTGGCGGCTACACCTTC; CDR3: CASSSPGGYTF
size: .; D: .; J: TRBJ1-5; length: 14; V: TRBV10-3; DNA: TGTGCCATCCGGGGCGGGACGGGCAATCAGCCCCAGCATTTT; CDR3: CAIRGGTGNQPQHF
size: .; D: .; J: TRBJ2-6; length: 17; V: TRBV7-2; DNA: TGTGCCAGCAGCTTAATCTCGCGAGACTCTGGGGCCAACGTCCTGACTTTC; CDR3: CASSLISRDSGANVLTF
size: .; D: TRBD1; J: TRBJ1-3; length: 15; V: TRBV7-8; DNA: TGTGCCAGCAGCTCCGGACAGGGCGCTGGAAACACCATATATTTT; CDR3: CASSSGQGAGNTIYF
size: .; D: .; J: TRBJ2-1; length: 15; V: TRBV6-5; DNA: TGTGCCAGCAGTTATGAGGGAAGCTCCTACAATGAGCAGTTCTTC; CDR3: CASSYEGSSYNEQFF
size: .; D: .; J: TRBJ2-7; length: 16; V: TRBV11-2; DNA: TGTGCCAGCAGCTTAGTTCCAGGGTCCCCCTCCTACGAGCAGTACTTC; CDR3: CASSLVPGSPSYEQYF
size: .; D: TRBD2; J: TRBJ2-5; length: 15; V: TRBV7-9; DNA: TGTGCCAGCAGCCCTCTCGACCCGGGAGGAGAGACCCAGTACTTC; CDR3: CASSPLDPGGETQYF
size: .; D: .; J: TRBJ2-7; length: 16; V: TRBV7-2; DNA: TGTGCCAGCAGCTTACGGCTAACCGGAGTCTCCTACGAGCAGTACTTC; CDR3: CASSLRLTGVSYEQYF
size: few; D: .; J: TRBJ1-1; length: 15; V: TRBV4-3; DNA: TGCGCCAGCAGCCAAGGCGGGACGTCGAACACTGAAGCTTTCTTT; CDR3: CASSQGGTSNTEAFF
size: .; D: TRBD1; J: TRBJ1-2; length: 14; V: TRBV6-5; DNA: TGTGCCAGCAGTTATAGGGACAGGGAGTATGGCTACACCTTC; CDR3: CASSYRDREYGYTF
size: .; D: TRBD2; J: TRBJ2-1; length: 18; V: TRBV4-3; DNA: TGCGCCAGCAGCCATCAAGGGACTAGCGGGAGAAAGAACAATGAGCAGTTCTTC; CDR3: CASSHQGTSGRKNNEQFF
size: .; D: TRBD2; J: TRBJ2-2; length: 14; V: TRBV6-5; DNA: TGTGCCAGCAGTTTAAGCGGGAGGTGTCGGGAGCTGTTTTTT; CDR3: CASSLSGRCRELFF
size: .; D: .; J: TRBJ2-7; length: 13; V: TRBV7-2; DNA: TGTGCCAGCAGCACTAGACACTATAACGAGCAGTACTTC; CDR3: CASSTRHYNEQYF
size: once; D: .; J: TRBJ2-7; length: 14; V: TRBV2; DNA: TGTGCCAGCAGCCCGACAGACAATCCCTACGAGCAGTACTTC; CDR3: CASSPTDNPYEQYF
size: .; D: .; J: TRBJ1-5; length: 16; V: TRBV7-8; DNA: TGTGCCAGCAGCTTATTCGACAGGCTACTCAATCAGCCCCAGCATTTT; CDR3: CASSLFDRLLNQPQHF
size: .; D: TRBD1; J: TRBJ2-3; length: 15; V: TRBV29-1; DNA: TGCAGCGTTGTTGAGGACAGGGAAATCCCAGATACGCAGTATTTT; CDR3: CSVVEDREIPDTQYF
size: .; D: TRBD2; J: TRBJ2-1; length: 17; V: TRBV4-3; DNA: TGCGCCAGCAGCCAAGATTGGGGGACTAGCGGGACTGGTGAGCAGTTCTTC; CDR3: CASSQDWGTSGTGEQFF
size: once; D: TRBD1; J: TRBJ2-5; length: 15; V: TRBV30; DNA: TGTGCCTGGAGTCCAACAGGGGGCGAAGGAGAGACCCAGTACTTC; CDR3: CAWSPTGGEGETQYF
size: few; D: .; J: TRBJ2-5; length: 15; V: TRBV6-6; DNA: TGTGCCAGCAGTTACTCGAGGCCAACAAGGGGGACCCAGTACTTC; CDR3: CASSYSRPTRGTQYF
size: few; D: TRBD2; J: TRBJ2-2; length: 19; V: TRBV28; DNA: TGTGCCAGCAGCCATTCCCCGACTAGCGGGAGGGCCAACACCGGGGAGCTGTTTTTT; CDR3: CASSHSPTSGRANTGELFF
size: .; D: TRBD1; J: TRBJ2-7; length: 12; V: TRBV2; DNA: TGTGCCAGCAAGGGGGCAGACTACGAGCAGTACTTC; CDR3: CASKGADYEQYF
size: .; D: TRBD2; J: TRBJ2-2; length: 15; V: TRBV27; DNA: TGTGCCAGCCCCCAGTGCCTAGCGGCGACCGGGGAGCTGTTTTTT; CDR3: CASPQCLAATGELFF
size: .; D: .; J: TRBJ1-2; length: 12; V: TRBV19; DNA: TGTGCCAGTAGTATTTATCAGGGGGGCTACACCTTC; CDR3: CASSIYQGGYTF
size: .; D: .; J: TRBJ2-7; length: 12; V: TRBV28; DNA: TGTGCCAGCAGTTTGAGAGGGCACGAGCAGTACTTC; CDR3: CASSLRGHEQYF
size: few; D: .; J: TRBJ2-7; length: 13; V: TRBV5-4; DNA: TGTGCCAGCAGGTCCAGGACTTCCTACGAGCAGTACTTC; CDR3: CASRSRTSYEQYF
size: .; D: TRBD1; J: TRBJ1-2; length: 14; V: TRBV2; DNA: TGTGCCAGCGGACCGGGACAGGGGGCGCGGGGCTACACCTTC; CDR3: CASGPGQGARGYTF
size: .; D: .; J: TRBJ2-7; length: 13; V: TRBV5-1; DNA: TGCGCCAGCAGCTTGACTTCATCCTACGAGCAGTACTTC; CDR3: CASSLTSSYEQYF
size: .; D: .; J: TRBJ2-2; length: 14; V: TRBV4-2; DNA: TGTGCCAGCAGCCAGGGGCCGGAATTCGGGGAGCTGTTTTTT; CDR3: CASSQGPEFGELFF
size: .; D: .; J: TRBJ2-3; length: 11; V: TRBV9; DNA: TGTGCCAGCAGCGGGGAGGATACGCAGTATTTT; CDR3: CASSGEDTQYF
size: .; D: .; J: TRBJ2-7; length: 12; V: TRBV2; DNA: TGTGCCAGCAGTATACAGCCTCTTGAGCAGTACTTC; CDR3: CASSIQPLEQYF
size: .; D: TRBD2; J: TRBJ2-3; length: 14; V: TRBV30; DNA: TGTGCCTGGAGTAATAGCGGGAGATCAGATACGCAGTATTTT; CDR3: CAWSNSGRSDTQYF
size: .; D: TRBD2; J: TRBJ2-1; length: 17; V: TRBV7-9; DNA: TGTGCCAGCAGCCCAGAGTTCACTAGCGGGAGATACAATGAGCAGTTCTTC; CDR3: CASSPEFTSGRYNEQFF
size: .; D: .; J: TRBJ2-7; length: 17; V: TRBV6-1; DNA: TGTGCCAGCAGTGAAGCCAAGGGACTCCAAGTAGACTACGAGCAGTACTTC; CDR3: CASSEAKGLQVDYEQYF
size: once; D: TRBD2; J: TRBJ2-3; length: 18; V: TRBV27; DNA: TGTGCCAGCAGTGTTCTAGGCGGGAGGACGTCCAGCACAGATACGCAGTATTTT; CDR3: CASSVLGGRTSSTDTQYF
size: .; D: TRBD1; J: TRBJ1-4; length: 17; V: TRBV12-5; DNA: TGTGCTAGTGGTATCGGACAGGACCTCGGTGAAAATGAAAAACTGTTTTTT; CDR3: CASGIGQDLGENEKLFF
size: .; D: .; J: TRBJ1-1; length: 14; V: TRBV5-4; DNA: TGTGCCAGCACCCGGAGGAGGGAGGGTTCTGAAGCTTTCTTT; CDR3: CASTRRREGSEAFF
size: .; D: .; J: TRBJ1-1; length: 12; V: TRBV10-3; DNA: TGTGCCATCAGTGTTCTTAGCGGTGAAGCTTTCTTT; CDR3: CAISVLSGEAFF
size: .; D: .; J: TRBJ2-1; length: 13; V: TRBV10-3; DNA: TGTGCCATCAGTCGGGAATCCTACAATGAGCAGTTCTTC; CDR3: CAISRESYNEQFF